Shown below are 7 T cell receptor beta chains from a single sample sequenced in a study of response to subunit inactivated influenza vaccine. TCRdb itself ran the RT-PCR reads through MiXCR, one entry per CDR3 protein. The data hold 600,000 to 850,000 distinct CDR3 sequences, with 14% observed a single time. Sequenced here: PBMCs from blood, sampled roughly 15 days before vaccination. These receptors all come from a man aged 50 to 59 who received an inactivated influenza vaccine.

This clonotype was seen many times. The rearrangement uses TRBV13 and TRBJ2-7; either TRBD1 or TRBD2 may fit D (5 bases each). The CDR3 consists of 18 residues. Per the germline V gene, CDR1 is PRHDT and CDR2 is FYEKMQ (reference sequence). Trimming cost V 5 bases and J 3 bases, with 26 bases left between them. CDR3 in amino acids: CASSQLEPTAKGLYEQYF. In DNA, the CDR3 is TGTGCCAGCAGCCAACTAGAACCGACAGCGAAAGGGCTCTACGAGCAGTACTTC.

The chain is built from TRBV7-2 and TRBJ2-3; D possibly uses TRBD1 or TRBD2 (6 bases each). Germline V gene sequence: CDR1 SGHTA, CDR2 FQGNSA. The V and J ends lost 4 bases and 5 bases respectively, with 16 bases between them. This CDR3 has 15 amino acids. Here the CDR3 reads CASSSLGGVGDTQYF. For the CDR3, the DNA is TGTGCCAGCAGCTCCTTGGGGGGCGTGGGAGATACGCAGTATTTT.

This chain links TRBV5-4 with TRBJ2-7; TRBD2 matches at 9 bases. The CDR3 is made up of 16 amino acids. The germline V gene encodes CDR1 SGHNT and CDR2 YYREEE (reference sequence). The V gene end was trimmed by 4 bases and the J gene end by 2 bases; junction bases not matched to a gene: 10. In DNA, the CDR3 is TGTGCCAGCAGCGGTAGCGGGGGAGGTCGTACCTACGAGCAGTACTTC. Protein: CASSGSGGGRTYEQYF.

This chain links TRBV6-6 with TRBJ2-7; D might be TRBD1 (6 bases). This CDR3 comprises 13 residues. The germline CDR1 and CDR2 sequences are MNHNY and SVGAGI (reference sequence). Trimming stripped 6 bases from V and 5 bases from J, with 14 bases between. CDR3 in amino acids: CASRPQGSHEQYF. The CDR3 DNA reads TGTGCCAGCAGGCCACAGGGTTCCCACGAGCAGTACTTC.

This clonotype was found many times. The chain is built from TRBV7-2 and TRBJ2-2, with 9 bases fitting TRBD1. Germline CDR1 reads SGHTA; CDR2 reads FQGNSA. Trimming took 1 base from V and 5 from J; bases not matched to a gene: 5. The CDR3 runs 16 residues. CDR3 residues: CASSLVVGTGTGELFF. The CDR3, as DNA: TGTGCCAGCAGCTTAGTTGTTGGGACAGGGACCGGGGAGCTGTTTTTT.

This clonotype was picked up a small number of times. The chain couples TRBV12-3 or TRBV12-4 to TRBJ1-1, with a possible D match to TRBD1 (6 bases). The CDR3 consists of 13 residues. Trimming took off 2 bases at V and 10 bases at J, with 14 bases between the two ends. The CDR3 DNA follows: TGTGCCAGCAGTTTATTCCAGGGGCCCTTAGCTTTCTTT. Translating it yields CASSLFQGPLAFF.

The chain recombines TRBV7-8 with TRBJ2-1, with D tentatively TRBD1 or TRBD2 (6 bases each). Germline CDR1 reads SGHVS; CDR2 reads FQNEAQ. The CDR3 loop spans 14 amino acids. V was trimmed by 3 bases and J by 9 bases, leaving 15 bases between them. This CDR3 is CASSLRDKPGEQFF. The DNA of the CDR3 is TGTGCCAGCAGCTTGCGGGACAAACCGGGTGAGCAGTTCTTC.